The 5 T cell receptor beta chains reported below all come from one sample, sequenced in a study of cytomegalovirus exposure and HLA in healthy donors. 60 Vbeta and 13 Jbeta primers were used in PCR. Here immunoSEQ multiplex PCR was the method, and the copy in TCRdb shows in-frame clones only, minus some. This table has approximately 98,000 clones, 75% to 85% appearing once. Sequencing used PBMCs. The receptors here all came from a man aged 18 to 29 in good health and CMV-seropositive.

V gene TRBV19 combines with J gene TRBJ2-5; 11 nucleotides align to TRBD1. V shed 3 bases and J 5 bases; nucleotides not matched to a gene: 5. CDR3 length: 15 amino acids. Germline V gene data show CDR1 as LNHDA and CDR2 as SQIVND (reference sequence). CDR3 sequence reads: CASSIGTGGTETQYF. The CDR3 DNA follows: TGTGCCAGTAGTATCGGGACAGGGGGAACGGAGACCCAGTACTTC.

The V and J genes are TRBV10-3 and TRBJ1-3, with D uncertain. The CDR3 length is 13 residues. V dropped 4 bases and J dropped 4 bases, with 8 bases sitting between them. Germline V gene sequence: CDR1 ENHRY, CDR2 SYGVKD. For the CDR3, the DNA is TGTGCCATCAGTGCGCAGGAAGGAAACACCATATATTTT. Translating it yields CAISAQEGNTIYF.

This clone occurred a few times. The gene calls are TRBV10-3 and TRBJ1-4; 7 nucleotides align to TRBD1. This CDR3 region has 13 residues. V trimming: 10 bases; J trimming: 3 bases; junction bases outside the gene matches: 5. Per germline, CDR1 ENHRY and CDR2 SYGVKD. CDR3 bases: TGTGCCAGCGGGGACAGCTCTAATGAAAAACTGTTTTTT. This encodes CASGDSSNEKLFF.

This clone was detected only a few times. The rearrangement links TRBV11-1 to TRBJ1-2; TRBD1 is a possible D gene (6 bases). Germline values: CDR1 SGHAT, CDR2 FQDESV (reference sequence). The CDR3 runs to 13 residues. Trimming took 5 bases from V and 2 from J, leaving 9 bases between them. CDR3 nucleotide sequence: TGTGCCAGCAGCCGACAGGCCAACTATGGCTACACCTTC. This sequence encodes CASSRQANYGYTF.

On this clone: Other DNA sequences in the sample encode the same CDR3. This chain links TRBV5-1 with TRBJ2-3; maybe TRBD1 (5 bases). In germline, CDR1 is SGHRS, CDR2 YFSETQ. The germline V and J ends were trimmed by 0 bases and 1 base, with 9 bases remaining between them. The CDR3 spans 15 residues. In DNA form, the CDR3 reads TGCGCCAGCAGCTTGGTAGGGGCTCGCACAGATACGCAGTATTTT. The encoded protein is CASSLVGARTDTQYF.